This T cell receptor (beta chain) emerged from a study of T cells in Graves' hyperthyroidism and ophthalmopathy. General study findings and limits: Most clonotypes expanded in thyroid above 0.001 were likewise present in blood. Ophthalmopathy prediction by the model preceded onset by a median roughly 6 months.

Amplification targeted TCR beta CDR3 regions from RNA transcripts. Researchers ran a first-round RT-PCR on the TCR CDR3 using the HTBI primer set. TCRdb reprocessed the multiplex PCR reads with MiXCR, giving one entry per CDR3 protein. The data show some 300,000 distinct CDR3 sequences, 12% to 15% seen once. This clonotype has only a few counts. Antigen: not known. Trimming shortened V by 9 bases and J by 1 base, and 13 bases separated the two germline ends. This CDR3 is 14 amino acids long. The germline gives CDR1 PRHDT, CDR2 FYEKMQ (reference sequence). Each diagnosis was grounded in clinical symptoms, serum thyroxine and TRAb, thyroid ultrasound, and orbital computed tomography.

This receptor was taken from a woman aged 40 to 55 with Graves' hyperthyroidism. The chain uses TRBV13 and TRBJ1-5, with unresolved D. Sequencing was done on a sample of blood. The CDR3 is CASSEGGSNQPQHF. The CDR3 DNA is TGTGCCAGTAGCGAGGGAGGGAGCAATCAGCCCCAGCATTTT. Variable domain in full (rest from reference TRBV13 and TRBJ1-5): AAGVIQSPRHLIKEKRETATLKCYPIPRHDTVYWYQQGPGQDPQFLISFYEKMQSDKGSIPDRFSAQQFSDYHSELNMSSLELGDSALYFCASSEGGSNQPQHFGDGTRLSIL.